These 31 T cell receptor beta chains share one sample of origin, sequenced in a study of PD-1 blockade in mismatch repair-deficient tumors. The assay was immunoSEQ multiplex PCR, and TCRdb's table has in-frame clones only and misses some. Of tens of thousands of clones in the sample, over 70% are singletons; the top ten hold just over 2.5%. Sequencing was performed on peripheral blood, taken 12 weeks after starting pembrolizumab. The receptors shown here come from an adult with mismatch repair-deficient cancer.

The genes are TRBV2 and TRBJ1-3; TRBD1 matches 7 bases. The CDR3 runs to 15 residues. Germline V CDR1 and CDR2: SNHLY, FYNNEI. The junction had 5 bases not matched to a gene; V was cut back by 6 bases and J by 0 bases. CDR3 nucleotide sequence: TGTGCCAGCAGCCAACAGGGGAGCTCTGGAAACACCATATATTTT. Encoded protein: CASSQQGSSGNTIYF.

The sample holds one count of this clone. The chain carries TRBV30 and TRBJ2-1; 11 nucleotides align to TRBD1. Germline trimming cut 6 bases from V and 4 bases from J; bases unmatched to any gene: 2. From germline, CDR1 is GTSNPN and CDR2 SVGIG (reference sequence). This CDR3 spans 13 amino acids. The chain's CDR3 is CACRDRGYNEQFF. CDR3 in DNA: TGTGCCTGCCGGGACAGGGGGTACAATGAGCAGTTCTTC.

The CDR3 is CASSQVRLAGNNEQFF. The CDR3 nucleotides read TGCGCCAGCAGCCAAGTCCGTCTAGCGGGAAACAATGAGCAGTTCTTC. V gene TRBV4-1 combines with J gene TRBJ2-1, with 9 nucleotides matching TRBD2. Germline CDR1 and CDR2: MGHRA and YSYEKL. This CDR3 has 16 residues. V was clipped by 1 base and J by 5 bases; unmatched bases: 6.

CDR3 residues: CASSLGQGLNTQYF. CDR3 coding DNA: TGTGCCAGCAGCTTGGGACAGGGTCTGAATACGCAGTATTTT. This chain connects TRBV5-4 to TRBJ2-3; TRBD1 aligns across 7 bases. The germline gives CDR1 SGHNT, CDR2 YYREEE (reference sequence). The CDR3 consists of 14 residues. The V segment lost 0 bases and the J segment 7 bases; nucleotides outside the gene matches: 5.

The chain recombines TRBV7-9 with TRBJ1-2; D call uncertain. Germline CDR1 reads SEHNR; CDR2 reads FQNEAQ (reference sequence). The CDR3 has 14 residues. Deletions cut 4 bases from V and 3 bases from J, with 12 bases between. The CDR3 DNA reads as TGTGCCAGCAGCTCATGGGCGGGAGACTATGGCTACACCTTC. It is translated as CASSSWAGDYGYTF.

The chain couples TRBV6-5 to TRBJ2-3; no definite D call. Germline V gene sequence: CDR1 MNHEY, CDR2 SVGAGI. V gave up 2 bases and J gave up 5 bases, with 8 bases separating them. The CDR3 is made up of 13 amino acids. The CDR3 coding sequence is TGTGCCAGCAGTTACCACTCGGGAGATACGCAGTATTTT. As protein: CASSYHSGDTQYF.

The rearrangement joins TRBV27 to TRBJ2-1; TRBD2 might be the D (6 bases). Deletions cut 6 bases from V and 5 bases from J, with 29 bases between. The CDR3 totals 19 residues. Germline CDR1 MNHEY, CDR2 SMNVEV (reference sequence). CDR3 protein: CASRKRGWGDGLSDNEQFF. DNA for the CDR3: TGTGCCAGCAGGAAACGGGGCTGGGGGGACGGCCTTTCGGACAATGAGCAGTTCTTC.

The chain couples TRBV27 to TRBJ2-7; TRBD2 matches at 8 bases. Germline V gives CDR1 MNHEY, CDR2 SMNVEV (reference sequence). The CDR3 length is 14 residues. The trim removed 7 bases at V and 6 bases at J, leaving 11 bases unmatched. The CDR3 sequence is CASNRVAGTLEQYF. The CDR3 nucleotides are TGTGCCAGCAATCGAGTAGCGGGAACCCTCGAGCAGTACTTC.

This chain's CDR3 is CASSPRGEGGTEAFF. In DNA, the CDR3 is TGTGCCAGCTCACCCCGGGGGGAAGGGGGCACTGAAGCTTTCTTT. The chain employs TRBV18 and TRBJ1-1, with D tentatively TRBD1 (6 bases). V was pared by 3 bases and J by 4 bases, with 15 bases between. The germline CDR1 and CDR2 sequences are KGHSH and LQKENI. This CDR3 is 15 amino acids long.

This clone occurred a few times. Other DNA sequences from this sample encode an identical CDR3 as well. The chain uses TRBV7-3 and TRBJ2-2; no clear D. This CDR3 has 13 amino acids. Germline values: CDR1 SGHTA, CDR2 FQGTGA. V lost 6 bases and J lost 4, with 9 bases in between. Here the CDR3 DNA reads TGTGCCAGCAGTCCCACCGGCACCGGGGAGCTGTTTTTT. It yields the protein CASSPTGTGELFF.

The chain links TRBV12-2 to TRBJ1-5; the table's TRBD1 call for D was not verified on the DNA. TRBV12-2 is a pseudogene segment. This CDR3 is 18 amino acids long. Here the CDR3 reads CASRRSPRDRGINQPQHF. The DNA of the CDR3 is TGTGCAAGTCGCCGTTCCCCGCGGGACAGGGGGATCAATCAGCCCCAGCATTTT.

J is TRBJ2-7 and V is TRBV6-5, with D perhaps matching TRBD1 (5 bases). Germline V gives CDR1 MNHEY, CDR2 SVGAGI. V lost 0 bases and J lost 5, with 14 bases in between. This CDR3 spans 15 amino acids. CDR3 protein: CASSYSDGRGNEQYF. CDR3 DNA: TGTGCCAGCAGTTACTCGGATGGTAGGGGCAACGAGCAGTACTTC.

The J gene is TRBJ2-1, the V gene TRBV30; 8 positions match TRBD2. Per germline, CDR1 GTSNPN and CDR2 SVGIG (reference sequence). The ends lost 1 base at V and 1 base at J; junction bases unmatched: 6. The CDR3 consists of 16 residues. CDR3 amino acids: CAWSGTSGRSYNEQFF. The DNA of the CDR3 is TGTGCCTGGAGTGGAACTAGCGGAAGATCCTACAATGAGCAGTTCTTC.

This chain connects TRBV5-6 to TRBJ2-4; no clear D. This CDR3 has 15 amino acids. Per the germline V gene, CDR1 is SGHDT and CDR2 is YYEEEE. Deletions cut 1 base from V and 0 bases from J, with 8 bases between. This CDR3 is CASSLTALAKNIQYF. The CDR3 DNA sequence: TGTGCCAGCAGCTTGACTGCCCTAGCCAAAAACATTCAGTACTTC.

The rearrangement uses TRBV19 and TRBJ1-5; tentative D call: TRBD1 (6 bases). The germline V and J ends were trimmed by 6 bases and 4 bases, with 19 bases remaining between them. CDR1 and CDR2 (germline): LNHDA, SQIVND (reference sequence). CDR3 size: 16 residues. This CDR3 is CASRGAAQGYNQPQHF. Here the CDR3 DNA reads TGTGCCAGTAGAGGGGCAGCGCAGGGGTATAATCAGCCCCAGCATTTT.

This clone was counted a single time. The chain combines TRBV7-9 with TRBJ2-3, with 12 bases that match TRBD2. This CDR3 region has 15 residues. J gave up 6 bases and V 3 bases, and 4 bases lay outside the gene matches. The germline V gene has CDR1 SEHNR and CDR2 FQNEAQ (reference sequence). CDR3 in DNA: TGTGCCAGCAGCTTTACCCTAGCGGGAGGGGATACGCAGTATTTT. Residues: CASSFTLAGGDTQYF.

This rearrangement joins TRBV2 to TRBJ2-1; D ambiguous. Germline V gene data show CDR1 as SNHLY and CDR2 as FYNNEI. V was cut by 7 bases and J by 13 bases, with 14 bases left in between. This CDR3 spans 11 amino acids. This CDR3 is CASTGRYSQFF. CDR3 DNA: TGTGCCAGCACTGGGCGGTACTCACAGTTCTTC.

The chain is built from TRBV7-2 and TRBJ1-3; TRBD1 agrees at 9 bases. The germline V gene encodes CDR1 SGHTA and CDR2 FQGNSA. V shed 5 bases and J 4 bases; nucleotides not matched to a gene: 12. This CDR3 has 17 amino acids. The CDR3 is CASSPSGPGQGGNTIYF. CDR3 DNA sequence: TGTGCCAGCAGCCCGAGCGGACCGGGACAGGGAGGAAACACCATATATTTT.

The V call is TRBV5-8, the J call TRBJ1-5, with 7 bases identical to TRBD1. V shed 4 bases and J 0 bases; nucleotides not matched to a gene: 4. The CDR3 is 15 amino acids. The germline V gene encodes CDR1 SGHTS and CDR2 YDEGEE. The chain's CDR3 is CASSPGQHSNQPQHF. The CDR3 nucleotides read TGTGCCAGCAGCCCGGGACAGCATAGCAATCAGCCCCAGCATTTT.

The genes are TRBV7-8 and TRBJ2-7; 10 nucleotides line up with TRBD1. The germline V gene has CDR1 SGHVS and CDR2 FQNEAQ. Unmatched junction bases numbered 9, after V lost 4 bases and J lost 3 bases. The CDR3 loop spans 16 amino acids. The CDR3 bases are TGTGCCAGCAGCTCTCCGGGACAGGGGAGCCTCTACGAGCAGTACTTC. It codes for CASSSPGQGSLYEQYF.

The chain employs TRBV28 and TRBJ2-7; 8 bases are a match to TRBD1. CDR3 length: 13 amino acids. Losses at the gene ends were 7 bases for V and 7 bases for J; bases not matched to a gene: 9. CDR1 is MDHEN, CDR2 SYDVKM, per germline. In DNA, the CDR3 is TGTGCCAGCACGCCAGGGGGCATCATAGAGCAGTACTTC. Its protein is CASTPGGIIEQYF.

The chain couples TRBV10-1 to TRBJ2-1; TRBD2 is a possible D gene (5 bases). The CDR3 spans 13 residues. CDR1 and CDR2 (germline): WNHNN, SYGVQD (reference sequence). With 3 bases removed from V and 5 bases from J, the gap between germline ends came to 8 bases. CDR3 DNA: TGCGCCAGCAGTGAAGGAGGAGACAATGAGCAGTTCTTC. It specifies CASSEGGDNEQFF.

The chain uses TRBV2 and TRBJ2-7; TRBD1 or TRBD2 may be the D gene (6 bases each). V was trimmed by 6 bases and J by 7 bases, leaving 19 bases between them. The CDR3 totals 14 residues. Germline V gene lookup returns CDR1 SNHLY and CDR2 FYNNEI. DNA of the CDR3: TGTGCCAGCAGAGACGGGGGCCTAATGGGGGAGCAGTACTTC. Translation gives CASRDGGLMGEQYF.

This clone was picked up a small number of times. The chain couples TRBV30 to TRBJ1-1, with D unclear. The CDR3 spans 13 residues. Trimming removed 6 bases at V and 8 bases at J, with 19 bases between. Germline V CDR1 and CDR2: GTSNPN, SVGIG (reference sequence). CDR3 amino acids: CACVDGRSWEAFF. The DNA of the CDR3 is TGTGCCTGCGTAGACGGGCGCTCGTGGGAAGCTTTCTTT. Drawing the rest from reference TRBV30 and TRBJ1-1, the complete variable domain is SQTIHQWPATLVQPVGSPLSLECTVEGTSNPNLYWYRQAAGRGLQLLFYSVGIGQISSEVPQNLSASRPQDRQFILSSKKLLLSDSGFYLCACVDGRSWEAFFGQGTRLTVV.

This clone was recorded once. The chain has TRBV19 and TRBJ1-1; 9 bases match TRBD1. Trimming removed 5 bases from V and 1 base from J; junction bases left unmatched: 8. The CDR3 extends over 16 amino acids. CDR1 and CDR2 from the germline V gene are LNHDA and SQIVND (reference sequence). This chain's CDR3 is CASSAYRGRENTEAFF. CDR3 in DNA: TGTGCCAGTAGTGCCTACAGGGGGCGCGAGAACACTGAAGCTTTCTTT.

The V call is TRBV11-3, the J call TRBJ1-1; TRBD1 matches 8 bases. Germline trimming cut 0 bases from V and 0 bases from J; bases unmatched to any gene: 3. The CDR3 totals 16 residues. Germline CDR1 and CDR2: SGHNT and YENEEA. Here the CDR3 DNA reads TGTGCCAGCAGCTTAGACCAGACAGGGGTGAACACTGAAGCTTTCTTT. Translated, it gives CASSLDQTGVNTEAFF.

This chain links TRBV6-5 with TRBJ2-1; 9 bases line up with TRBD2. Germline V gene data show CDR1 as MNHEY and CDR2 as SVGAGI. The V and J ends lost 5 bases and 3 bases, in that order; junction bases with no gene match: 5. CDR3 length equals 15 residues. Here the CDR3 reads CASSGETSGYNEQFF. Written as DNA, the CDR3 is TGTGCCAGCAGTGGCGAGACTAGCGGCTACAATGAGCAGTTCTTC.

There are a few counts of this clone. The chain recombines TRBV5-1 with TRBJ2-5; 11 nucleotides align to TRBD1. The V and J ends lost 2 bases and 4 bases, in that order; junction bases with no gene match: 4. The CDR3 loop spans 15 amino acids. The germline V gene has CDR1 SGHRS and CDR2 YFSETQ. The CDR3 DNA reads as TGCGCCAGCAGCTTCGGGGGGACAGGGGGAGAGACCCAGTACTTC. Its translation is CASSFGGTGGETQYF.

This chain links TRBV5-1 with TRBJ2-3; no clear D. The ends were cut back, 3 bases at V and 0 bases at J, with 11 bases in the middle. CDR1 SGHRS and CDR2 YFSETQ come from the germline V gene. This CDR3 has 15 residues. The CDR3 DNA reads as TGCGCCAGCAGCTCCGATTCCTCTAGCACAGATACGCAGTATTTT. Translation: CASSSDSSSTDTQYF.

The genes are TRBV5-6 and TRBJ2-7; perhaps TRBD2 as D (6 bases). The CDR3 has 15 amino acids. Germline assignment: CDR1 SGHDT and CDR2 YYEEEE. V was cut by 3 bases and J by 3 bases, with 16 bases left in between. The CDR3 sequence: CASSWAGIAVYEQYF. DNA for the CDR3: TGTGCCAGCAGCTGGGCAGGGATAGCGGTCTACGAGCAGTACTTC.

This clone was seen a single time. V gene TRBV4-3 combines with J gene TRBJ2-3; D tentatively reads TRBD1 or TRBD2 (5 bases each). CDR1 and CDR2 (germline): LGHNA, YSLEER. V was trimmed by 0 bases and J by 5 bases, leaving 12 bases between them. This CDR3 contains 15 residues. This chain's CDR3 is CASSQDDGAGDTQYF. The CDR3 DNA reads as TGCGCCAGCAGCCAAGATGATGGGGCGGGAGATACGCAGTATTTT.